This entry lists 27 T cell receptor beta chains sequenced from one sample in a study of T cell changes during pregnancy in multiple sclerosis. The method was immunoSEQ multiplex PCR; TCRdb's version includes in-frame clones alone and lacks a portion of them. The table has tens of thousands of clones, around 89% seen once. The sample was CD4+ T cells from peripheral blood mononuclear cells, taken in the first trimester of pregnancy. All receptors derive from a female donor in good health, enrolled as a control in a pregnancy study.

The V and J genes are TRBV7-2 and TRBJ1-2; TRBD1 matches at 7 bases. This CDR3 comprises 15 residues. Trimming took 5 bases from V and 8 from J; bases not matched to a gene: 14. Germline assignment: CDR1 SGHTA and CDR2 FQGNSA. Written as DNA, the CDR3 is TGTGCCAGCAGCGTACAACAGGGGCGACCAGGGGGCTACACCTTC. Translated, it gives CASSVQQGRPGGYTF.

Written as DNA, the CDR3 is TGTGCCAGCTCACCAACGACAGAGTTATTTAGAAACACCATATATTTT. Residues: CASSPTTELFRNTIYF. The rearrangement links TRBV18 to TRBJ1-3; tentatively, D is TRBD1 (5 bases). V lost 2 bases and J lost 5, with 16 bases in between. The CDR3 extends over 16 amino acids. The germline gives CDR1 KGHSH, CDR2 LQKENI.

The gene calls are TRBV9 and TRBJ1-4; D not resolved. Germline V CDR1 and CDR2: SGDLS, YYNGEE. CDR3 size: 14 residues. The V and J ends lost 2 bases and 3 bases respectively, with 8 bases between them. This CDR3 is CASSVSRANEKLFF. CDR3 in DNA: TGTGCCAGCAGCGTTAGCAGAGCTAATGAAAAACTGTTTTTT.

The rearrangement links TRBV27 to TRBJ2-3, with a possible D match to TRBD2 (6 bases). The CDR3 sequence is 12 residues long. V was pared by 6 bases and J by 4 bases, with 8 bases between. Germline V lookup: CDR1 MNHEY, CDR2 SMNVEV (reference sequence). The CDR3 here is CASRGLSDTQYF. As DNA, the CDR3 is TGTGCCAGCAGGGGACTTTCAGATACGCAGTATTTT.

The chain uses TRBV6-1 and TRBJ2-7; D is perhaps TRBD2 (5 bases). Per germline, CDR1 MNHNS and CDR2 SASEGT. V lost 6 bases to trimming and J lost 2 bases, with 17 bases between them. The CDR3 is made up of 15 amino acids. CDR3 DNA: TGTGCCAGCAGCCACCATACGGGGTCTACCTACGAGCAGTACTTC. This codes for CASSHHTGSTYEQYF.

Turning to this clone: The germline gene is not matched at one end of the junction; a read error may be the cause. The V and J genes are TRBV7-7 and TRBJ2-5; D unclear. Germline V gene lookup returns CDR1 SSHAT and CDR2 FNYEAQ (reference sequence). CDR3 length: 14 residues. The CDR3 loop reads CASSPRLVLETQYF. DNA of the CDR3: TGTGCTAGCAGCCCCCGACTCGTCCTGGAGACCCAGTACTTC.

The chain recombines TRBV21-1 with TRBJ2-1; the DNA was not used to check the table's D call, TRBD1. TRBV21-1 is recorded as a pseudogene. The CDR3 is 19 residues long. In DNA form, the CDR3 reads TGTGCCAGCAGCAAAGAGGGGCCGACTGCCCGAAGGAAACACAATGAGCAGTTCTTC. Translated: CASSKEGPTARRKHNEQFF.

The chain is built from TRBV5-1 and TRBJ2-1; 8 positions match TRBD2. V lost 0 bases to trimming and J lost 4 bases; unmatched junction nucleotides: 6. The CDR3 loop spans 16 amino acids. Germline V gene sequence: CDR1 SGHRS, CDR2 YFSETQ. CDR3 DNA: TGCGCCAGCAGCTTGGTCTATGGCGGGGGGTACAATGAGCAGTTCTTC. Its protein is CASSLVYGGGYNEQFF.

This clone is a singleton in its sample. J is TRBJ1-2 and V is TRBV7-6, with D tentatively TRBD1 (5 bases). CDR3 length: 16 residues. V was pared by 6 bases and J by 10 bases, with 27 bases between. Germline V gene data show CDR1 as SGHVS and CDR2 as FNYEAQ. The CDR3 here is CASRVSGADSPIIYTF. The CDR3 nucleotides read TGTGCCAGCAGGGTCAGCGGGGCAGACAGCCCCATCATCTACACCTTC.

In this sample, this clone turned up once. The chain uses TRBV2 and TRBJ1-3; D call uncertain. Trimming took off 7 bases at V and 4 bases at J, with 14 bases between the two ends. This CDR3 is 14 amino acids long. Germline CDR1 SNHLY, CDR2 FYNNEI. The CDR3 DNA reads TGTGCCAGCAACCTGGGAGTTGGGGGAAACACCATATATTTT. Its protein is CASNLGVGGNTIYF.

This sequence joins TRBV7-9 and TRBJ2-5, with 14 nucleotides matching TRBD2. The length of the CDR3 is 18 residues. Germline-derived CDR1 and CDR2 are SEHNR and FQNEAQ (reference sequence). The V gene end was trimmed by 4 bases and the J gene end by 4 bases; junction bases not matched to a gene: 11. The CDR3 reads CASSSTLRLAGGLETQYF. CDR3 coding DNA: TGTGCCAGCAGCTCCACCCTTCGACTAGCGGGGGGGCTAGAGACCCAGTACTTC.

In this sample, this clone turned up once. The chain couples TRBV6-6 to TRBJ1-2, with a possible D match to TRBD1 (6 bases). The germline V gene has CDR1 MNHNY and CDR2 SVGAGI (reference sequence). CDR3 size: 13 residues. V lost 5 bases and J lost 8, with 15 bases in between. In nucleotides, the CDR3 is TGTGCCAGCAGTGCAACAGGGTTGGAGGGCTACACCTTC. It yields the protein CASSATGLEGYTF.

The chain couples TRBV5-1 to TRBJ2-3; 9 bases fit TRBD2. The CDR3 has 16 amino acids. Germline loops: CDR1 SGHRS, CDR2 YFSETQ. The ends lost 7 bases at V and 4 bases at J; junction bases unmatched: 13. In DNA form, the CDR3 reads TGCGCCAGCGTTTACCGGGCGGGAGGGACACCAGATACGCAGTATTTT. This codes for CASVYRAGGTPDTQYF.

This chain links TRBV7-2 with TRBJ2-1, with TRBD2 matching over 7 bases. Germline CDR1 SGHTA, CDR2 FQGNSA. The CDR3 extends over 14 amino acids. V lost 2 bases, J lost 6 bases, and 4 bases stayed unmatched. This chain's CDR3 is CASSLLASGNEQFF. In DNA form, the CDR3 reads TGTGCCAGCAGCTTACTGGCTAGCGGCAATGAGCAGTTCTTC.

The gene calls are TRBV7-8 and TRBJ2-3, with TRBD2 matching over 14 bases. After removal of 8 bases from V and 3 bases from J, the junction contained 22 bases not matched to a gene. Germline-derived CDR1 and CDR2 are SGHVS and FQNEAQ. CDR3 length: 21 amino acids. CDR3 loop: CASSRTGTGLAGVVRTDTQYF. The CDR3 DNA reads TGTGCCAGCTCAAGGACAGGGACGGGACTAGCGGGAGTCGTTAGAACAGATACGCAGTATTTT. The variable domain in full, completed from reference TRBV7-8 and TRBJ2-3, reads GAGVSQSPRYKVAKRGQDVALRCDPISGHVSLFWYQQALGQGPEFLTYFQNEAQLDKSGLPSDRFFAERPEGSVSTLKIQRTQQEDSAVYLCASSRTGTGLAGVVRTDTQYFGPGTRLTVL.

The J gene is TRBJ2-5, the V gene TRBV7-9; 13 positions match TRBD2. The CDR3 consists of 16 residues. After removal of 5 bases from V and 5 bases from J, the junction contained 8 bases not matched to a gene. Germline-derived CDR1 and CDR2 are SEHNR and FQNEAQ (reference sequence). The CDR3 bases are TGTGCCAGCAGCCCCCGGACTAGCGGGGGCCGGGAGACCCAGTACTTC. It codes for CASSPRTSGGRETQYF.

The CDR3 loop reads CASSGPRLAHNEQFF. The CDR3 nucleotides read TGTGCCAGCAGTGGACCGCGACTAGCCCACAATGAGCAGTTCTTC. The chain employs TRBV28 and TRBJ2-1, with 7 bases lining up with TRBD2. From germline, CDR1 is MDHEN and CDR2 SYDVKM. The CDR3 loop spans 15 amino acids. The ends lost 5 bases at V and 5 bases at J; junction bases unmatched: 9.

The chain joins TRBV7-2 to TRBJ1-3; the D gene is possibly TRBD1 (6 bases). The CDR3 consists of 14 residues. Germline CDR1 and CDR2: SGHTA and FQGNSA. Trimming left V 5 bases short and J 3 bases short, with 11 bases between. CDR3 bases: TGTGCCAGCAGCACACAGGGCTTTGGAAACACCATATATTTT. This translates into CASSTQGFGNTIYF.

The chain has TRBV7-9 and TRBJ2-5; 9 bases are shared with TRBD2. Germline lookup yields CDR1 SEHNR and CDR2 FQNEAQ (reference sequence). J was trimmed by 3 bases and V by 5 bases; bases with no gene match: 7. This CDR3 comprises 15 residues. CDR3 sequence: CASSLLGGGEETQYF. The DNA for the CDR3 is TGTGCCAGCAGCCTTCTTGGCGGGGGGGAAGAGACCCAGTACTTC.

This clone came up a few times. The rearrangement uses TRBV14 and TRBJ2-7; TRBD1 is a possible D gene (5 bases). V lost 3 bases, J lost 0 bases, and 9 bases lay in between. This CDR3 spans 14 amino acids. The germline gives CDR1 SGHDN, CDR2 FVKESK. CDR3 loop: CASSQTRASYEQYF. CDR3 in DNA: TGTGCCAGCAGCCAGACCAGGGCCTCCTACGAGCAGTACTTC.

This chain joins TRBV5-1 and TRBJ2-1, with D perhaps TRBD2 (6 bases). This CDR3 spans 16 amino acids. V lost 2 bases, J lost 7 bases, and 19 bases lay in between. CDR1 is SGHRS, CDR2 YFSETQ, per germline. CDR3 sequence: CASSFSLEGKLNEQFF. CDR3 nucleotides: TGCGCCAGCAGCTTTTCTCTGGAGGGGAAATTGAATGAGCAGTTCTTC.

This clone came up a few times. The chain links TRBV5-1 to TRBJ1-5; a possible D gene is TRBD1 (5 bases). Germline V gene lookup returns CDR1 SGHRS and CDR2 YFSETQ. CDR3 length equals 15 residues. V was clipped by 4 bases and J by 7 bases, with 18 bases between them. The CDR3 reads CASSPVAGPGQPQHF. In DNA form, the CDR3 reads TGCGCCAGCAGCCCGGTGGCGGGACCGGGACAGCCCCAGCATTTT.

The chain combines TRBV7-3 with TRBJ2-2; 9 bases fit TRBD1. Germline V gene data show CDR1 as SGHTA and CDR2 as FQGTGA. Trimming took 5 bases from V and 3 from J; bases not matched to a gene: 7. This CDR3 is built from 16 residues. The CDR3 loop is CASSLQDRGDTGELFF. The CDR3 DNA follows: TGTGCCAGCAGCCTTCAGGACAGGGGTGACACCGGGGAGCTGTTTTTT.

This clone was detected only once. V gene TRBV19 combines with J gene TRBJ2-6, with 9 nucleotides matching TRBD1. The CDR3 loop spans 18 amino acids. Germline CDR1 reads LNHDA; CDR2 reads SQIVND (reference sequence). Trimming took 7 bases from V and 2 from J; bases not matched to a gene: 12. CDR3 in amino acids: CASKVLGQGIPGANVLTF. Here the CDR3 DNA reads TGTGCCAGTAAGGTTCTTGGACAGGGGATTCCTGGGGCCAACGTCCTGACTTTC.

The genes are TRBV19 and TRBJ1-2; tentatively, D is TRBD1 (6 bases). V was shortened by 0 bases and J by 4 bases, with 18 bases between the two germline ends. The CDR3 has 17 amino acids. From germline, CDR1 is LNHDA and CDR2 SQIVND (reference sequence). The CDR3 sequence is CASSIDRDTGGFYGYTF. In nucleotides, the CDR3 is TGTGCCAGTAGTATAGATCGGGACACGGGGGGATTCTATGGCTACACCTTC.

This sequence joins TRBV11-2 and TRBJ1-2; D perhaps matches TRBD1 (6 bases). In germline, CDR1 is SGHAT, CDR2 FQNNGV. The CDR3 runs 16 residues. V lost 5 bases and J lost 7, with 23 bases in between. CDR3 nucleotides: TGTGCCAGCAGCCGAGGGATAGGGGGTGCCTCCCGTGGCTACACCTTC. Its protein product is CASSRGIGGASRGYTF.

This chain connects TRBV4-2 to TRBJ2-1; D might be TRBD1 (6 bases). The V end lost 0 bases, the J end lost 6 bases, and 21 bases lay between the germline ends. From germline, CDR1 is LGHNA and CDR2 YNFKEQ. This CDR3 is 18 amino acids long. DNA for the CDR3: TGTGCCAGCAGCCAAGATGCTTTGGCAGGGGTTGGGGTCAATGAGCAGTTCTTC. It is translated as CASSQDALAGVGVNEQFF.